The clone carrying this T cell receptor beta chain appeared a few times. Its antigen is undetermined. TCRdb passed the reads through MiXCR, listing each CDR3 protein once. Of some 590,000 distinct CDR3 sequences in the sample, 40% were seen once. This sample was taken from a study of T cell repertoires in cytomegalovirus infection. Looking at the study overall: CMV epitopes used comprised recently identified HLA-C-restricted ones and well-studied HLA-B-restricted ones.

Germline CDR1 reads SEHNR; CDR2 reads FQNEAQ (reference sequence). The CDR3 consists of 13 residues. Trimming removed 4 bases at V and 5 bases at J, with 9 bases between. General study findings and limits: CMV-specific HLA-C-restricted TCR beta clonotypes dominated the ex vivo response.

This sequence joins TRBV7-9 and TRBJ2-1; D call uncertain. The clonotype originates from a human donor in good health (CMV status not recorded). Some clones in this sample may be carry-over from other donors' samples. Here the sequenced sample was cultured PBMCs, taken from culture after CMV antigen stimulation. The CDR3 loop is CASSSPEHNEQFF. DNA for the CDR3: TGTGCCAGCAGCTCACCGGAGCACAATGAGCAGTTCTTC.